This entry lists 25 T cell receptor beta chains sequenced from one sample in a study of blood T cell repertoires in COVID-19. Generated by immunoSEQ multiplex PCR, the TCRdb table keeps only in-frame clones and is missing some. The table shows about 170,000 clones, with about 80% occurring only once. Sequencing used peripheral blood. Source of these receptors: a woman of 80 years or more with acute or convalescent COVID-19.

The chain carries TRBV5-6 and TRBJ2-1; 15 nucleotides align to TRBD2. Trimming removed 6 bases from V and 1 base from J; junction bases left unmatched: 11. The length of the CDR3 is 19 residues. CDR1 is SGHDT and CDR2 is YYEEEE in the germline V gene. This CDR3 reads CASNPRGLAGGRSYNEQFF. The DNA of the CDR3 is TGTGCCAGCAACCCCAGGGGACTAGCGGGGGGACGATCCTACAATGAGCAGTTCTTC.

The chain recombines TRBV30 with TRBJ1-2; D is ambiguous. The CDR3 is 14 amino acids. CDR1 and CDR2 (germline): GTSNPN, SVGIG (reference sequence). Trimming took off 2 bases at V and 2 bases at J, with 12 bases between the two ends. The CDR3 nucleotides are TGTGCCTGGAGTATTCTCGGGAGAAACTATGGCTACACCTTC. It codes for CAWSILGRNYGYTF.

With regard to this clone: This CDR3 is also generated by other DNA sequences in the sample. V gene TRBV3-1 (or the pseudogene TRBV3-2) combines with J gene TRBJ1-2; D gene unclear. CDR3 length equals 13 residues. The germline V gene has CDR1 LGHDT and CDR2 YNNKEL (reference sequence). Trimming removed 1 base from V and 2 bases from J, with 5 bases in between. The CDR3 region has the DNA TGTGCCAGCAGCCAAGTTAGAAACTATGGCTACACCTTC. Its protein is CASSQVRNYGYTF.

The rearrangement joins TRBV19 to TRBJ1-5; TRBD1 agrees at 9 bases. CDR1 is LNHDA and CDR2 is SQIVND in the germline V gene (reference sequence). Trimming removed 1 base from V and 1 base from J; junction bases left unmatched: 11. CDR3 length: 19 residues. The CDR3 spells CASSIAGVQGARSNQPQHF. For the CDR3, the DNA is TGTGCCAGTAGTATAGCGGGAGTACAGGGGGCGCGGAGCAATCAGCCCCAGCATTTT.

V is TRBV28 and J is TRBJ1-2; 11 positions match TRBD1. The germline CDR1 and CDR2 sequences are MDHEN and SYDVKM. J gave up 4 bases and V 5 bases, and 9 bases lay outside the gene matches. There are 16 residues in the CDR3. Here the CDR3 reads CASSLDRGPGSYGYTF. The CDR3 coding sequence is TGTGCCAGCAGTCTGGACAGGGGGCCTGGTAGCTATGGCTACACCTTC.

This chain links TRBV20-1 with TRBJ1-2; D gene unclear. V was shortened by 3 bases and J by 8 bases, with 13 bases between the two germline ends. The CDR3 spans 12 residues. From germline, CDR1 is DFQATT and CDR2 SNEGSKA (reference sequence). CDR3 nucleotide sequence: TGCAGTGCTAGTGCACAGTCAGACGGCTACACCTTC. Translation gives CSASAQSDGYTF.

With respect to this clone: This sample also contains other DNA sequences that code for the same CDR3. This chain uses TRBV5-1 with TRBJ1-1; possible D gene TRBD1, 5 bases. This CDR3 has 13 residues. The V gene lost 1 base and the J gene lost 1 base, with 5 bases spanning the gap. Looked up from germline, CDR1 is SGHRS and CDR2 is YFSETQ. The CDR3 nucleotides are TGCGCCAGCAGCTTGCAGGGGAACACTGAAGCTTTCTTT. Its translation is CASSLQGNTEAFF.

In its sample, this clone was seen many times. The chain carries TRBV5-1 and TRBJ2-5; perhaps TRBD2 as D (6 bases). V was pared by 5 bases and J by 5 bases, with 13 bases between. The CDR3 sequence is 13 residues long. Germline values: CDR1 SGHRS, CDR2 YFSETQ. CDR3 region: CASSPGVVETQYF. The CDR3 DNA sequence: TGCGCCAGCAGTCCGGGAGTCGTCGAGACCCAGTACTTC.

The chain has TRBV5-1 and TRBJ2-1, with a weak D call TRBD1 (6 bases). Germline-derived CDR1 and CDR2 are SGHRS and YFSETQ. The V and J ends lost 0 bases and 3 bases respectively, with 13 bases between them. The CDR3 sequence is 16 residues long. The CDR3 DNA reads as TGCGCCAGCAGCTTGGTCCCAGGGGATGACTACAATGAGCAGTTCTTC. Its protein is CASSLVPGDDYNEQFF.

A remark on this clone: Relative to the germline gene, one junction end is altered; a read error may explain this. The chain recombines TRBV9 with TRBJ2-5, with TRBD1 matching 12 bases. Germline-derived CDR1 and CDR2 are SGDLS and YYNGEE. The CDR3 is 16 residues long. CDR3 region: CASSVGDRGHQEAQYF. DNA of the CDR3: TGTGCCAGCAGCGTGGGGGACAGGGGGCACCAAGAGGCCCAGTACTTC. Using reference TRBV9 and TRBJ2-5 for the parts outside the CDR3, the full variable domain is DSGVTQTPKHLITATGQRVTLRCSPRSGDLSVYWYQQSLDQGLQFLIQYYNGEERAKGNILERFSAQQFPDLHSELNLSSLELGDSALYFCASSVGDRGHQEAQYFGPGTRLLVL.

This clone was recorded once. This rearrangement joins TRBV18 to TRBJ1-5, with D tentatively TRBD1 (6 bases). The CDR3 contains 15 residues. Germline assignment: CDR1 KGHSH and CDR2 LQKENI. Trimming pared 2 bases from V and 0 bases from J, leaving 8 bases between. In DNA, the CDR3 is TGTGCCAGCTCACCAAGGACAGATAGCAATCAGCCCCAGCATTTT. This gives the protein CASSPRTDSNQPQHF.

This sequence joins TRBV19 and TRBJ1-2; 8 nucleotides match TRBD1. J gave up 6 bases and V 6 bases, and 0 bases lay outside the gene matches. The germline V gene encodes CDR1 LNHDA and CDR2 SQIVND (reference sequence). This CDR3 has 11 residues. CDR3 sequence reads: CASRTGDGYTF. The CDR3, as DNA: TGTGCCAGTAGGACAGGGGATGGCTACACCTTC.

The gene calls are TRBV7-9 and TRBJ1-1, with TRBD1 matching over 7 bases. J was trimmed by 3 bases and V by 3 bases; bases with no gene match: 1. Germline CDR1 SEHNR, CDR2 FQNEAQ (reference sequence). The CDR3 extends over 13 amino acids. The CDR3: CASSFTGDTEAFF. The CDR3 region has the DNA TGTGCCAGCAGCTTTACAGGGGACACTGAAGCTTTCTTT.

The chain uses TRBV4-1 and TRBJ2-5; TRBD2 aligns across 14 bases. The V gene's germline CDR1 is MGHRA and CDR2 YSYEKL. Trimming at V came to 1 base and at J to 1 base, leaving 2 bases not matched to a gene. The CDR3 has 17 residues. This CDR3 is CASSQGGTSGGQETQYF. In DNA, the CDR3 is TGCGCCAGCAGCCAAGGGGGGACTAGCGGGGGCCAAGAGACCCAGTACTTC.

The rearrangement joins TRBV9 to TRBJ2-3; 7 bases fit TRBD2. Germline assignment: CDR1 SGDLS and CDR2 YYNGEE. The CDR3 is 15 residues long. Unmatched junction bases numbered 1, after V lost 0 bases and J lost 0 bases. The CDR3 loop is CASSVVSGSTDTQYF. CDR3 nucleotide sequence: TGTGCCAGCAGCGTAGTTAGCGGGAGCACAGATACGCAGTATTTT. The whole variable domain, remainder taken from reference TRBV9 and TRBJ2-3, is DSGVTQTPKHLITATGQRVTLRCSPRSGDLSVYWYQQSLDQGLQFLIQYYNGEERAKGNILERFSAQQFPDLHSELNLSSLELGDSALYFCASSVVSGSTDTQYFGPGTRLTVL.

The chain recombines TRBV4-1 with TRBJ2-2; TRBD2 matches 10 bases. CDR1 and CDR2 (germline): MGHRA, YSYEKL. The CDR3 loop spans 17 amino acids. Unmatched junction bases numbered 5, after V lost 4 bases and J lost 0 bases. CDR3: CASSRMGLASNTGELFF. The DNA for the CDR3 is TGCGCCAGCAGCCGCATGGGACTAGCGTCGAACACCGGGGAGCTGTTTTTT.

V and J are TRBV4-1 and TRBJ2-1, with 7 bases fitting TRBD2. This CDR3 region has 17 residues. The germline V gene has CDR1 MGHRA and CDR2 YSYEKL. V dropped 0 bases and J dropped 10; count of bases not matched to a gene: 15. The CDR3 sequence: CASSQDLSSGPLREQFF. In DNA, the CDR3 is TGCGCCAGCAGCCAAGATTTGTCTAGCGGACCTCTACGGGAGCAGTTCTTC.

The rearrangement joins TRBV14 to TRBJ2-7, with no clear D. The length of the CDR3 is 11 residues. With 1 base removed from V and 6 bases from J, the gap between germline ends came to 4 bases. Looked up from germline, CDR1 is SGHDN and CDR2 is FVKESK. In nucleotides, the CDR3 is TGTGCCAGCAGCCAAGTCTCCGAGCAGTACTTC. Translated: CASSQVSEQYF.

Comments on this clone: Additional DNA sequences in this sample encode the identical CDR3. The V gene is TRBV12-3 or TRBV12-4, the J gene TRBJ1-2; D is ambiguous. The ends were cut back, 3 bases at V and 4 bases at J, with 9 bases in the middle. The CDR3 runs 13 residues. The CDR3 nucleotides read TGTGCCAGCAGTTTGACTGTTAGCTATGGCTACACCTTC. Translating it yields CASSLTVSYGYTF.

This clone was recorded a few times. CDR3 sequence reads: CSGAMNTEAFF. CDR3 nucleotides: TGCAGCGGAGCAATGAACACTGAAGCTTTCTTT. The chain couples TRBV29-1 to TRBJ1-1; D gene uncertain. V was trimmed by 7 bases and J by 0 bases, leaving 6 bases between them. This CDR3 is 11 amino acids long. CDR1 is SQVTM and CDR2 is ANQGSEA in the germline V gene.

Turning to this clone: The same CDR3 is also encoded by other DNA sequences in this sample. V usage is TRBV29-1 and J usage is TRBJ1-1, with 7 bases aligning to TRBD1. Germline CDR1 SQVTM, CDR2 ANQGSEA. This CDR3 has 12 amino acids. Trimming cost V 5 bases and J 1 base; bases outside gene matches: 1. CDR3 sequence: CSVRQGNTEAFF. The DNA for the CDR3 is TGCAGCGTTCGACAGGGGAACACTGAAGCTTTCTTT.

Of note for this clone: In the same sample, other DNA sequences code for this CDR3. This sequence joins TRBV27 and TRBJ1-1; 7 nucleotides align to TRBD1. From germline, CDR1 is MNHEY and CDR2 SMNVEV (reference sequence). This CDR3 comprises 14 residues. V lost 6 bases to trimming and J lost 0 bases; unmatched junction nucleotides: 4. The CDR3 loop reads CASRGTAMNTEAFF. The CDR3 DNA is TGTGCCAGCAGGGGGACAGCAATGAACACTGAAGCTTTCTTT.

This clone was observed a single time. The chain couples TRBV19 to TRBJ2-6, with TRBD2 as a possible D gene (6 bases). The CDR3 runs to 16 residues. Germline loops: CDR1 LNHDA, CDR2 SQIVND (reference sequence). The V end was cut by 5 bases, the J end by 2 bases, with 13 bases between. CDR3 in amino acids: CASSLQGGAGANVLTF. As DNA, the CDR3 is TGTGCCAGTAGTCTGCAGGGAGGCGCTGGGGCCAACGTCCTGACTTTC.

This CDR3 reads CASSPGSGVTNTGELFF. The CDR3 DNA sequence: TGTGCCAGCTCACCGGGATCAGGGGTTACGAACACCGGGGAGCTGTTTTTT. The V call is TRBV18, the J call TRBJ2-2; perhaps TRBD1 as D (6 bases). CDR3 length equals 17 residues. The V gene lost 3 bases and the J gene lost 0 bases, with 14 bases spanning the gap. Germline loops: CDR1 KGHSH, CDR2 LQKENI.

There are a few counts of this clone. The rearrangement joins TRBV30 to TRBJ1-3; D gene unclear. Trimming removed 1 base from V and 4 bases from J, with 5 bases in between. The germline V gene encodes CDR1 GTSNPN and CDR2 SVGIG (reference sequence). The CDR3 contains 12 residues. CDR3 protein: CAWSARGNTIYF. CDR3 DNA: TGTGCCTGGAGTGCCAGGGGAAACACCATATATTTT.